This TCR beta chain emerged from a study of blood T cell repertoires in COVID-19. In germline, CDR1 is SGHKS, CDR2 YYEKEE (reference sequence). This CDR3 comprises 15 residues. The ends lost 6 bases at V and 4 bases at J; junction bases unmatched: 12. Sequencing used immunoSEQ multiplex PCR; TCRdb keeps in-frame clones, though not all of them. In the table there are about 280,000 clones, approximately 89% of which are singletons. This receptor was obtained from an older woman who had recovered from COVID-19. The gene calls are TRBV5-5 and TRBJ1-1; 7 bases are a match to TRBD1. Specimen: PBMCs or T cells enriched from blood (not recorded which). CDR3 bases: TGTGCCAGCATCCTTGAAGGGGGCGCGGGCACTGAAGCTTTCTTT. Translated: CASILEGGAGTEAFF.